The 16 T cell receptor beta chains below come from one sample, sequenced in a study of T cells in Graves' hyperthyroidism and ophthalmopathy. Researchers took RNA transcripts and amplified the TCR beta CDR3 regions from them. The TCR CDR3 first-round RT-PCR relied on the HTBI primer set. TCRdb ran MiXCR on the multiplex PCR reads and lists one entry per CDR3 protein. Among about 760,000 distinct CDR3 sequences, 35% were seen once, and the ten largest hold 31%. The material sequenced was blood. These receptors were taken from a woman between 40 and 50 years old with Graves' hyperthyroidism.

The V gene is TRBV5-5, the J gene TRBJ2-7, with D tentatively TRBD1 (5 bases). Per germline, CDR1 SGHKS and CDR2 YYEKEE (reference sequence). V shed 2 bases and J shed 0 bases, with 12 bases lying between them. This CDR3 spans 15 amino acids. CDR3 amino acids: CASSLEQENSYEQYF. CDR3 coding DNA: TGTGCCAGCAGCTTAGAACAGGAGAACTCCTACGAGCAGTACTTC.

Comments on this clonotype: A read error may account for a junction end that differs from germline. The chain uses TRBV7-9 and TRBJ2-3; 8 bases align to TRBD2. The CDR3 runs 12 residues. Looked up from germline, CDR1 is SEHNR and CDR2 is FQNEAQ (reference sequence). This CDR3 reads CASSVAGHTQYF. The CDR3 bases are TGTGCCAGCAGCGTAGCGGGGCATACGCAGTATTTT.

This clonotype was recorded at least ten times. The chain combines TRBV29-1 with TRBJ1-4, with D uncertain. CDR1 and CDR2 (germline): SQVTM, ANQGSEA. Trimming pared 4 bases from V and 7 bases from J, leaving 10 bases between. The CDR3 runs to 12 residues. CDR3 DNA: TGCAGCGTTGTTATGGCCGCTGAAAAACTGTTTTTT. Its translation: CSVVMAAEKLFF.

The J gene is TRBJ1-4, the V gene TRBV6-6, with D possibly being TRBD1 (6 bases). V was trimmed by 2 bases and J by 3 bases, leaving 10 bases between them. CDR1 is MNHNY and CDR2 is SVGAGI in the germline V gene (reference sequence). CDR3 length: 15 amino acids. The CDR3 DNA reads TGTGCCAGCAGTTACGGGGGGCTTTCTAATGAAAAACTGTTTTTT. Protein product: CASSYGGLSNEKLFF.

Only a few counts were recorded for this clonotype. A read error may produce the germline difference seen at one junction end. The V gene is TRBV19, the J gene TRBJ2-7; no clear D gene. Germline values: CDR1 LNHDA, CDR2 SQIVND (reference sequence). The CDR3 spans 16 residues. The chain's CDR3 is CASSITDGPISYEQYF. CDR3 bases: TGCGCCAGTAGTATTACCGACGGCCCGATCTCCTACGAGCAGTACTTC.

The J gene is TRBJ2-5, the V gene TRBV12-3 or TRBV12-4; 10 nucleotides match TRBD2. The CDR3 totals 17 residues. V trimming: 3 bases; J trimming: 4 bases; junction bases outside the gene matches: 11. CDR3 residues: CASSLGLAGVVGETQYF. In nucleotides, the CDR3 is TGTGCCAGCAGTTTGGGCCTAGCGGGAGTAGTCGGAGAGACCCAGTACTTC.

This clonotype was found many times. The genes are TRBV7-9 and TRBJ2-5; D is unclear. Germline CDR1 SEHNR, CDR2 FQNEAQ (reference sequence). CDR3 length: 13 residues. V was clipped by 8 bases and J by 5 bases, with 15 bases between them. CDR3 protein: CASRGSVGETQYF. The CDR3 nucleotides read TGTGCCAGCCGTGGGTCAGTAGGGGAGACCCAGTACTTC. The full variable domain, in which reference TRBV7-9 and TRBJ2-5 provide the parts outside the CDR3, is DTGVSQNPRHKITKRGQNVTFRCDPISEHNRLYWYRQTLGQGPEFLTYFQNEAQLEKSRLLSDRFSAERPKGSFSTLEIQRTEQGDSAMYLCASRGSVGETQYFGPGTRLLVL.

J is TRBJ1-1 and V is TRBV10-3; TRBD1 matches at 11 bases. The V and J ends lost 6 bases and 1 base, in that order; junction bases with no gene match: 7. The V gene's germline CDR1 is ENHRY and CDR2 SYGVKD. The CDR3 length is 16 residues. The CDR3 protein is CAISFGTGGKNTEAFF. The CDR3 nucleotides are TGTGCCATCAGCTTTGGGACAGGGGGGAAGAACACTGAAGCTTTCTTT.

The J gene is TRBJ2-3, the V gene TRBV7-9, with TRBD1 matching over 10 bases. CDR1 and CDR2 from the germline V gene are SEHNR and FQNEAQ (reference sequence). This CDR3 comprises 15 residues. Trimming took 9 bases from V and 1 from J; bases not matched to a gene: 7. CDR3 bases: TGTGCCAGTTCGACCGGGACAGGGGGCACAGATACGCAGTATTTT. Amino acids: CASSTGTGGTDTQYF.

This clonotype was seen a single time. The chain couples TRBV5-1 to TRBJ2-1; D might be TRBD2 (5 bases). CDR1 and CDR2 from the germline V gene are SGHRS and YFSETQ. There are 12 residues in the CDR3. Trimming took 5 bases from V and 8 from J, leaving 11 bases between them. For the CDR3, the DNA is TGCGCCAGCAGGGTCCAGGAGGATGAGCAGTTCTTC. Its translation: CASRVQEDEQFF.

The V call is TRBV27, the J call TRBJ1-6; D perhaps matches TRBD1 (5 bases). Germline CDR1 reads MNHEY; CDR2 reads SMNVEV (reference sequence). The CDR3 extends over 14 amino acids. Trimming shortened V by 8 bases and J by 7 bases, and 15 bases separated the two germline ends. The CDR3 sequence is CASSKPGDNSPLHF. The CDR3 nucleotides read TGTGCCAGCTCGAAGCCCGGGGACAATTCACCCCTCCACTTT.

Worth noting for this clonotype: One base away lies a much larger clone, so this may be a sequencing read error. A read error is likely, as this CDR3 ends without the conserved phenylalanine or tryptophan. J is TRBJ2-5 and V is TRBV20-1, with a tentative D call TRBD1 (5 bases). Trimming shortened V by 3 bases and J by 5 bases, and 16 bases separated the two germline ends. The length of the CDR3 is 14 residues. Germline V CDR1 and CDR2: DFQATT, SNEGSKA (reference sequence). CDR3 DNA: TGCAGTGCTAGTCGAGCAGGGCTTGACGAGACCCAGTACCTC. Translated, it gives CSASRAGLDETQYL.

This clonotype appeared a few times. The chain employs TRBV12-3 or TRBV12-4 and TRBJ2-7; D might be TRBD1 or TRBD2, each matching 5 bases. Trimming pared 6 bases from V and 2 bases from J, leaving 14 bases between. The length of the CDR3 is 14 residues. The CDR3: CASRLTGRTYEQYF. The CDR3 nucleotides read TGTGCCAGCAGGCTTACGGGACGTACCTACGAGCAGTACTTC.

DNA of the CDR3: TGTGCCAGCAAGTCCACTAGCAATCAGCCCCAGCATTTT. It codes for CASKSTSNQPQHF. The chain is built from TRBV6-6 and TRBJ1-5, with D hard to call. There are 13 residues in the CDR3. The germline V and J ends were trimmed by 7 bases and 0 bases, with 7 bases remaining between them. Germline loops: CDR1 MNHNY, CDR2 SVGAGI (reference sequence).

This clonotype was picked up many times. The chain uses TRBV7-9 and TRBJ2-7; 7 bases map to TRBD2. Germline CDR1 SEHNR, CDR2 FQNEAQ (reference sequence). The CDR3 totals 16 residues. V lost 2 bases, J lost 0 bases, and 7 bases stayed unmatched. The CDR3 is CASSLYRERDSYEQYF. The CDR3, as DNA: TGTGCCAGCAGCTTATATCGTGAGCGGGACTCCTACGAGCAGTACTTC.

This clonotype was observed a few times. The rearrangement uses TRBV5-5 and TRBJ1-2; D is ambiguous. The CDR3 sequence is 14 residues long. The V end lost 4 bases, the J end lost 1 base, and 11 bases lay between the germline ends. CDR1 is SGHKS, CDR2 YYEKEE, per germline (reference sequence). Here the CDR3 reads CASSLPHINYGYTF. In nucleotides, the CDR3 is TGTGCCAGCAGCCTTCCCCATATTAACTATGGCTACACCTTC.